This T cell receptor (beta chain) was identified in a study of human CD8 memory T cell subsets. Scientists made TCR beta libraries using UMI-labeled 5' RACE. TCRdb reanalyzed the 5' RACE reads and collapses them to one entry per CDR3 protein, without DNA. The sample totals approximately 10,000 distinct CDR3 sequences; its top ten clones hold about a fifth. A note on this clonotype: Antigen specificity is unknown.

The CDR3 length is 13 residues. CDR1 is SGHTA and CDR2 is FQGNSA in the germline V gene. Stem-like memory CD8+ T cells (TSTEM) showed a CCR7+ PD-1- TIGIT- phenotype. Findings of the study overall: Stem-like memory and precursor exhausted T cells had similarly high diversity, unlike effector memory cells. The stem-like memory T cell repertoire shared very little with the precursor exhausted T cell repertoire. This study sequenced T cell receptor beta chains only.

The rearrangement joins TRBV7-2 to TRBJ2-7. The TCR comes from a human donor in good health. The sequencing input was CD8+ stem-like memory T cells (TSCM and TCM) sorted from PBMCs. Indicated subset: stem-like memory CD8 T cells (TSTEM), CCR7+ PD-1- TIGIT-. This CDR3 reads CASRPSGSYEQYF. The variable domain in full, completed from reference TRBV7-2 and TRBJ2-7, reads GAGVSQSPSNKVTEKGKDVELRCDPISGHTALYWYRQSLGQGLEFLIYFQGNSAPDKSGLPSDRFSAERTGGSVSTLTIQRTQQEDSAVYLCASRPSGSYEQYFGPGTRLTVT.